A single sample is the source of the 12 T cell receptor beta chains below, sequenced in a study of T cell repertoires in cytomegalovirus infection. TCRdb reprocessed the reads with MiXCR, giving one entry per CDR3 protein. The data contain fewer than 700,000 distinct CDR3 sequences, 20% to 25% of them singletons. Sequenced: CD8+ T cells from PBMCs. These receptors were obtained from a human donor in good health (CMV status not recorded). Some clones in this sample may be carry-over from other donors' samples.

The V and J genes are TRBV4-3 and TRBJ2-3; 8 bases line up with TRBD2. The V gene's germline CDR1 is LGHNA and CDR2 YSLEER. CDR3 length: 15 residues. V was clipped by 4 bases and J by 2 bases; unmatched bases: 5. DNA of the CDR3: TGCGCCAGCAGCCCGCGGGGGGCAAACACAGATACGCAGTATTTT. Translation gives CASSPRGANTDTQYF.

The J gene is TRBJ1-5, the V gene TRBV12-3 or TRBV12-4; D ambiguous. The CDR3 has 14 residues. V shed 5 bases and J shed 2 bases, with 10 bases lying between them. This CDR3 is CASSARPRNQPQHF. Here the CDR3 DNA reads TGTGCCAGCAGTGCCCGGCCGCGCAATCAGCCCCAGCATTTT.

This clonotype showed up many times. The rearrangement joins TRBV7-8 to TRBJ2-3, with D maybe TRBD2 (5 bases). Germline assignment: CDR1 SGHVS and CDR2 FQNEAQ. The CDR3 has 13 amino acids. Trimming left V 5 bases short and J 3 bases short, with 9 bases between. The CDR3 loop reads CASSPRLTDTQYF. The CDR3, as DNA: TGTGCCAGCAGCCCACGACTAACAGATACGCAGTATTTT.

The sample holds many counts of this clonotype. The CDR3 DNA reads TGTGCCAGCAGTTCCGGACAGGGAAACACTGAAGCTTTCTTT. This sequence encodes CASSSGQGNTEAFF. The J gene is TRBJ1-1, the V gene TRBV6-2 or TRBV6-3; 8 nucleotides agree with TRBD1. The junction had 3 bases not matched to a gene; V was cut back by 4 bases and J by 2 bases. Germline lookup yields CDR1 MNHEY and CDR2 SVGEGT. The length of the CDR3 is 14 residues.

In this sample, this clonotype turned up once. The rearrangement joins TRBV28 to TRBJ2-1; a possible D gene is TRBD1 (5 bases). Germline V CDR1 and CDR2: MDHEN, SYDVKM. V lost 4 bases and J 0 bases, leaving 13 bases between the germline ends. The CDR3 spans 16 residues. This CDR3 reads CASSSQGVSSYNEQFF. CDR3 coding DNA: TGTGCCAGCAGTTCCCAAGGGGTTAGCTCCTACAATGAGCAGTTCTTC.

This chain connects TRBV20-1 to TRBJ2-7; perhaps TRBD1 as D (6 bases). Germline CDR1 reads DFQATT; CDR2 reads SNEGSKA (reference sequence). This CDR3 has 13 amino acids. Trimming took off 3 bases at V and 5 bases at J, with 14 bases between the two ends. The CDR3 protein is CSASVGAPHEQYF. The CDR3 nucleotides read TGCAGTGCTAGTGTGGGGGCACCACACGAGCAGTACTTC.

For this clonotype: This sequence may be a read error, since a much larger clone differs from it by one base. This sequence joins TRBV27 and TRBJ2-5; unclear D gene. In germline, CDR1 is MNHEY, CDR2 SMNVEV (reference sequence). This CDR3 region has 14 residues. Trimming shortened V by 3 bases and J by 5 bases, and 13 bases separated the two germline ends. The chain's CDR3 is CASSFTFMVETQYF. DNA for the CDR3: TGTGCCAGCAGTTTCACGTTTATGGTGGAGACCCAGTACTTC.

This clonotype was counted between two and nine times. The rearrangement uses TRBV29-1 and TRBJ2-1, with 8 bases fitting TRBD2. The CDR3 sequence is 14 residues long. V lost 0 bases, J lost 9 bases, and 7 bases stayed unmatched. Germline V gene sequence: CDR1 SQVTM, CDR2 ANQGSEA. The DNA for the CDR3 is TGCAGCGTTGAAGATCCGGGCGCGGGGGGTGAGCAGTTCTTC. Protein sequence: CSVEDPGAGGEQFF.

This clonotype was seen a handful of times. The V call is TRBV20-1, the J call TRBJ1-5, with D possibly matching TRBD1 (6 bases). Germline CDR1 and CDR2: DFQATT and SNEGSKA (reference sequence). The V end lost 5 bases, the J end lost 0 bases, and 8 bases lay between the germline ends. The CDR3 length is 13 residues. The CDR3 sequence: CSALGASNQPQHF. CDR3 DNA sequence: TGCAGTGCTTTGGGGGCTAGCAATCAGCCCCAGCATTTT.

The chain employs TRBV10-3 and TRBJ2-1, with 10 bases fitting TRBD2. The CDR3 totals 17 residues. J lost 0 bases, V lost 2 bases, and 4 bases had no gene match. CDR1 ENHRY and CDR2 SYGVKD come from the germline V gene. The CDR3 region has the DNA TGTGCCATCAGTGAGGGACTAGCGGAGAGCTCCTACAATGAGCAGTTCTTC. This sequence encodes CAISEGLAESSYNEQFF.

The gene calls are TRBV14 and TRBJ2-5, with D possibly called TRBD1 or TRBD2 (5 bases each). The CDR3 is made up of 16 amino acids. V gave up 1 base and J gave up 0 bases, with 12 bases separating them. CDR1 and CDR2 from the germline V gene are SGHDN and FVKESK. CDR3 in amino acids: CASSQGVREYQETQYF. The CDR3 DNA reads as TGTGCCAGCAGCCAAGGGGTCAGGGAGTACCAAGAGACCCAGTACTTC. Full variable domain (missing parts from reference TRBV14 and TRBJ2-5): EAGVTQFPSHSVIEKGQTVTLRCDPISGHDNLYWYRRVMGKEIKFLLHFVKESKQDESGMPNNRFLAERTGGTYSTLKVQPAELEDSGVYFCASSQGVREYQETQYFGPGTRLLVL.

The CDR3 reads CSVGGFYNEQFF. The CDR3 DNA is TGCAGCGTCGGGGGATTTTACAATGAGCAGTTCTTC. V usage is TRBV29-1 and J usage is TRBJ2-1; maybe TRBD2 (6 bases). The V gene lost 6 bases and the J gene lost 4 bases, with 10 bases spanning the gap. CDR3 size: 12 residues. Germline V gives CDR1 SQVTM, CDR2 ANQGSEA.